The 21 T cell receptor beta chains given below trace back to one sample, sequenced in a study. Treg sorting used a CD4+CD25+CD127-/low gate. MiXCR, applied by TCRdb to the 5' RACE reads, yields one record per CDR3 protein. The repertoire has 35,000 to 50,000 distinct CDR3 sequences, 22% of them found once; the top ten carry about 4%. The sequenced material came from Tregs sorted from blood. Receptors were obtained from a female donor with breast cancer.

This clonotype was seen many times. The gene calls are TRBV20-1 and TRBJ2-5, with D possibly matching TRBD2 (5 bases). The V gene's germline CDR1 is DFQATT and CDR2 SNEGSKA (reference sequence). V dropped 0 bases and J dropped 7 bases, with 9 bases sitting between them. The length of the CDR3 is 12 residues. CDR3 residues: CSAREEVGTQYF. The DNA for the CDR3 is TGCAGTGCTAGAGAGGAGGTGGGGACCCAGTACTTC.

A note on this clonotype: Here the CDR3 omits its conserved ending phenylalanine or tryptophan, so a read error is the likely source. The CDR3 nucleotides are TGCGCCTGCAGCCAAGGCGGCCTCGGGGCCTACAATGAGCAGTTCCTC. This translates into CACSQGGLGAYNEQFL. The rearrangement joins TRBV4-1 to TRBJ2-1; D is possibly TRBD2 (5 bases). This CDR3 has 16 amino acids. Germline values: CDR1 MGHRA, CDR2 YSYEKL.

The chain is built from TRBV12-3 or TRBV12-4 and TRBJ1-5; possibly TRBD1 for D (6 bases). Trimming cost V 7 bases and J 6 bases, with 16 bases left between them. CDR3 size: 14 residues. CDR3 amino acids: CASTLGGLGQPQHF. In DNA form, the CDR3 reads TGTGCCAGCACATTAGGGGGACTCGGTCAGCCCCAGCATTTT.

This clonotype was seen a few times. The CDR3 coding sequence is TGTGCCATCAGTGACCCCGCCGGGACAGAACCGTACGAGCAGTACTTC. Translation gives CAISDPAGTEPYEQYF. The chain carries TRBV10-3 and TRBJ2-7, with 7 positions matching TRBD1. Germline V gives CDR1 ENHRY, CDR2 SYGVKD. V trimming: 3 bases; J trimming: 4 bases; junction bases outside the gene matches: 12. The CDR3 covers 16 residues.

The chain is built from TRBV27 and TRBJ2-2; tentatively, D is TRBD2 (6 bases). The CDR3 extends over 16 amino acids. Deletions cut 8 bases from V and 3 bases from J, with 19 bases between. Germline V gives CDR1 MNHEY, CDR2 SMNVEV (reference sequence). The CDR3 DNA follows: TGTGCCAGCGGAACAATGGGGGGTTTGGACACCGGGGAGCTGTTTTTT. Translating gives CASGTMGGLDTGELFF.

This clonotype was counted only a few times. The CDR3 DNA sequence: TGTGCCAGCAGTTTCGACAGGTCGGCCTACGAGCAGTACTTC. Translation: CASSFDRSAYEQYF. The chain joins TRBV27 to TRBJ2-7; D is perhaps TRBD1 (6 bases). This CDR3 has 14 amino acids. Germline V gene lookup returns CDR1 MNHEY and CDR2 SMNVEV (reference sequence). V was pared by 3 bases and J by 2 bases, with 11 bases between.

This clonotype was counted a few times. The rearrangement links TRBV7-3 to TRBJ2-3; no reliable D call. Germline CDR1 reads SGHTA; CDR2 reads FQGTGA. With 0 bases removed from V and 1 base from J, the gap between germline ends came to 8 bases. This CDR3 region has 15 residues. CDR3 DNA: TGTGCCAGCAGCTTAACGGCAGCTCGCACAGATACGCAGTATTTT. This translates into CASSLTAARTDTQYF.

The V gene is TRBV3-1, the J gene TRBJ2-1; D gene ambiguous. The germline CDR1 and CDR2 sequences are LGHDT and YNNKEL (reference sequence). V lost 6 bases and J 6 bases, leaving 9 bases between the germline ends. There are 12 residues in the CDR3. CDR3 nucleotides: TGTGCCAGCAGTCAACTACTCAATGAGCAGTTCTTC. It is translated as CASSQLLNEQFF.

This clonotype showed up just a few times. CDR3 nucleotide sequence: TGTGCCAGCAGTATTGGACAGTTCACTGAAGCTTTCTTT. Its translation: CASSIGQFTEAFF. The V and J genes are TRBV6-2 or TRBV6-3 and TRBJ1-1; weak D call: TRBD1 (6 bases). In germline, CDR1 is MNHEY, CDR2 SVGEGT. This CDR3 contains 13 residues. Trimming left V 5 bases short and J 4 bases short, with 11 bases between.

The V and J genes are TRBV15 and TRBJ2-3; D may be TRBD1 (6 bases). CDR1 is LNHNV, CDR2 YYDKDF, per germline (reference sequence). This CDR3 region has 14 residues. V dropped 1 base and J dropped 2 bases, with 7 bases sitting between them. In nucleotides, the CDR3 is TGTGCCACCAGCAGAGGACAGGTCACAGATACGCAGTATTTT. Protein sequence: CATSRGQVTDTQYF.

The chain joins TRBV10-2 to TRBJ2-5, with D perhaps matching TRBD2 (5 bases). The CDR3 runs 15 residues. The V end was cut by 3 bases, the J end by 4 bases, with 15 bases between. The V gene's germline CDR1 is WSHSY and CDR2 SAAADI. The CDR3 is CASSDLVARGETQYF. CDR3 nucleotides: TGCGCCAGCAGTGACTTAGTAGCTCGGGGAGAGACCCAGTACTTC.

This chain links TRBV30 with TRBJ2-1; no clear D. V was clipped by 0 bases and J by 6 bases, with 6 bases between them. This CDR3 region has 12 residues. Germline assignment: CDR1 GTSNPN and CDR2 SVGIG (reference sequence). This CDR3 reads CAWSVGFNEQFF. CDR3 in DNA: TGTGCCTGGAGTGTAGGGTTCAATGAGCAGTTCTTC.

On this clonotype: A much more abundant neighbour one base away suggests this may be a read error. Written as DNA, the CDR3 is TGTGCCACTAGAGGGGGGAACTCCTACGAGCAGTACTTC. This encodes CATRGGNSYEQYF. This chain uses TRBV6-1 with TRBJ2-7; D is possibly TRBD1 or TRBD2 (6 bases each). Germline V gene data show CDR1 as MNHNS and CDR2 as SASEGT. The CDR3 length is 13 residues. V lost 10 bases to trimming and J lost 0 bases, with 13 bases between them.

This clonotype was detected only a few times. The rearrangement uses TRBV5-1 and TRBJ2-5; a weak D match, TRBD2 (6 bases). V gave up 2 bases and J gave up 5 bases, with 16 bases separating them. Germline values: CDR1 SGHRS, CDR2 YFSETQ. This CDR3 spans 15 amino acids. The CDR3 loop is CASSFGGGRGETQYF. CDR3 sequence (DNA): TGCGCCAGCAGCTTTGGGGGAGGACGGGGCGAGACCCAGTACTTC.

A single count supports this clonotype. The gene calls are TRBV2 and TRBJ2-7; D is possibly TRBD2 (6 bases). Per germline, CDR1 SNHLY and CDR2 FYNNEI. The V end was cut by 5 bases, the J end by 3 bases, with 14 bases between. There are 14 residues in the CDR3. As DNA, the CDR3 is TGTGCCAGCAGTAACGGGGGATTAAACTACGAGCAGTACTTC. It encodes CASSNGGLNYEQYF.

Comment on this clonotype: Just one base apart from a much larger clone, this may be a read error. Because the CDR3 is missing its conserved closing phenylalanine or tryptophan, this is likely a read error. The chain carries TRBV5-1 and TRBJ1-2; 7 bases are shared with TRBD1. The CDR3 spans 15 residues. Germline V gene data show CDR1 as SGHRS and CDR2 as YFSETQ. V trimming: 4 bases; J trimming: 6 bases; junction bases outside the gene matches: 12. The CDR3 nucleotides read TGCGCCAGCAGCCCTGGGACAGCCCCGGGGGATGGCTACACCCTC. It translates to CASSPGTAPGDGYTL.

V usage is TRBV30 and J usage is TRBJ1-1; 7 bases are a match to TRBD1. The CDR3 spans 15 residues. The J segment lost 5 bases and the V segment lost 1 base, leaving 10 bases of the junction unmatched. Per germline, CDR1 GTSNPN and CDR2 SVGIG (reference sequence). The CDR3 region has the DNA TGTGCCTGGAGTGCTCGGGGCAGGGGGAGAACTGAAGCTTTCTTT. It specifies CAWSARGRGRTEAFF.

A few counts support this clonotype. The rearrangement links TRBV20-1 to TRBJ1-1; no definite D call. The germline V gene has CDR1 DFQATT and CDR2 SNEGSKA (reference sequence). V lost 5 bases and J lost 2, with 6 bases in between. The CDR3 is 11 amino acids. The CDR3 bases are TGCAGTGCTCCTATTAACACTGAAGCTTTCTTT. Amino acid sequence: CSAPINTEAFF.

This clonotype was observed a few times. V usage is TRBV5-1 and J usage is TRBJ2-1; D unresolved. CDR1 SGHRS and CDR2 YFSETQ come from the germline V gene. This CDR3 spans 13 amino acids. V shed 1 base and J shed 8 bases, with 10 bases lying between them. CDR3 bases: TGCGCCAGCAGCTTGCTAGATTCGGATGAGCAGTTCTTC. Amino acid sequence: CASSLLDSDEQFF.

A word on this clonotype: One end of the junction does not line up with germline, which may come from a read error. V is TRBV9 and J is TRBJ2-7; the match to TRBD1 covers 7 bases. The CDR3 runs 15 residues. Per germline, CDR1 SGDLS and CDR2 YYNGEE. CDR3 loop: CASSPRSGTEAERYF. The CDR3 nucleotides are TGTGCCAGCAGCCCTCGATCGGGGACAGAGGCCGAGCGGTACTTC.

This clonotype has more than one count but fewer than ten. The CDR3 region has the DNA TGTGCCAGCAGCAAAGGGGAGGGTTGCAATCAGCCCCAGCATTTT. It translates to CASSKGEGCNQPQHF. The chain carries TRBV21-1 and TRBJ1-5. TRBV21-1 is reported as a pseudogene. This CDR3 has 15 amino acids.